The next 18 T cell receptor beta chains were all read from a single sample in a study of shared clonotypes between healthy human individuals. Repertoires were generated with immunoSEQ multiplex PCR, while TCRdb's copy carries only in-frame clones and drops some. The data show fewer than 700,000 clones, with approximately 95% seen just once and approximately 0.12% held by the top ten. Terminally differentiated effector memory CD45RA+ cells were excluded from the naive CD8 cells, which were CD45RO-negative and positively selected for CCR7. Sequencing was carried out using naive CD8+ T cells sorted from blood. These receptors came from a woman aged 30 to 39 in good health.

The rearrangement uses TRBV29-1 and TRBJ2-1, with TRBD2 identical over 8 bases. The germline CDR1 and CDR2 sequences are SQVTM and ANQGSEA. The CDR3 sequence is 15 residues long. V lost 1 base and J lost 2; bases outside the gene matches: 4. Here the CDR3 DNA reads TGCAGCGTTGAAGGAGCGGGAGAGACCTACAATGAGCAGTTCTTC. It codes for CSVEGAGETYNEQFF.

The chain couples TRBV7-9 to TRBJ2-5; unclear D gene. The tail of the sequence fits TRBJ2-7 better, so the J call may be wrong. The CDR3 extends over 13 amino acids. The germline CDR1 and CDR2 sequences are SEHNR and FQNEAQ (reference sequence). The CDR3 nucleotides read TGTGCCAGCAGCTTGATGTCCGGCTACGAGCAGTACTTC. Its protein product is CASSLMSGYEQYF.

This clone was seen just once. The chain recombines TRBV29-1 with TRBJ2-7; TRBD1 might be the D (6 bases). This CDR3 spans 19 amino acids. V lost 1 base, J lost 3 bases, and 28 bases lay in between. Germline lookup yields CDR1 SQVTM and CDR2 ANQGSEA. CDR3 sequence reads: CSVEALSPDRSYGSYEQYF. DNA for the CDR3: TGCAGCGTTGAAGCCCTGAGCCCGGACAGAAGTTATGGAAGCTACGAGCAGTACTTC.

The chain is built from TRBV7-8 and TRBJ2-7, with 8 bases matching TRBD1. Germline loops: CDR1 SGHVS, CDR2 FQNEAQ. V shed 8 bases and J 6 bases; nucleotides not matched to a gene: 12. The CDR3 contains 14 residues. Here the CDR3 reads CASPPGGFPPEQYF. As DNA, the CDR3 is TGTGCCAGCCCCCCAGGGGGCTTTCCGCCCGAGCAGTACTTC.

The chain links TRBV11-2 to TRBJ2-7, with 9 bases matching TRBD2. This CDR3 has 16 amino acids. Trimming removed 5 bases from V and 1 base from J; junction bases left unmatched: 9. The germline V gene encodes CDR1 SGHAT and CDR2 FQNNGV. CDR3 protein: CASSRYSGSRSYEQYF. For the CDR3, the DNA is TGTGCCAGCAGCCGATATAGCGGGAGTAGGTCCTACGAGCAGTACTTC.

The chain combines TRBV2 with TRBJ2-1, with unresolved D. Germline V lookup: CDR1 SNHLY, CDR2 FYNNEI. Trimming removed 2 bases from V and 4 bases from J, with 12 bases in between. This CDR3 is 15 amino acids long. CDR3 sequence reads: CASSENRSPYNEQFF. CDR3 in DNA: TGTGCCAGCAGTGAAAACAGAAGTCCATACAATGAGCAGTTCTTC.

CDR3 sequence (DNA): TGTGCCAGCAGAGGGGGCGCGGGACCCCAGCATTTT. Encoded protein: CASRGGAGPQHF. The chain is built from TRBV27 and TRBJ1-5; 7 positions match TRBD1. The CDR3 spans 12 residues. Trimming cost V 6 bases and J 10 bases; bases outside gene matches: 6. Germline V gene lookup returns CDR1 MNHEY and CDR2 SMNVEV (reference sequence).

The V gene is TRBV5-4, the J gene TRBJ2-5, with TRBD2 as a possible D gene (6 bases). The J call is doubtful: the DNA matches TRBJ2-7 better. Germline lookup yields CDR1 SGHNT and CDR2 YYREEE (reference sequence). The CDR3 is 15 amino acids. CDR3 coding DNA: TGTGCCAGCAGCTTCATAACCGGGACGGGGGACGAGCAGTACTTC. Protein sequence: CASSFITGTGDEQYF.

V usage is TRBV19 and J usage is TRBJ2-5, with 9 bases fitting TRBD2. The DNA end is a closer match to TRBJ2-7, so the J assignment may be wrong. This CDR3 spans 16 amino acids. The germline V gene encodes CDR1 LNHDA and CDR2 SQIVND (reference sequence). The DNA for the CDR3 is TGTGCCAGTAGTTCGCGCCAGCGGGAGGCCTCCTACGAGCAGTACTTC. This sequence encodes CASSSRQREASYEQYF.

CDR3 DNA: TGTGCCAGCAGCTCCGGGGGGGAGATGTTCGAGCAGTACTTC. It codes for CASSSGGEMFEQYF. V gene TRBV6-5 combines with J gene TRBJ2-7, with 8 bases identical to TRBD2. The CDR3 is 14 residues long. Germline CDR1 MNHEY, CDR2 SVGAGI. The ends lost 6 bases at V and 6 bases at J; junction bases unmatched: 10.

This chain joins TRBV5-4 and TRBJ2-1, with TRBD1 identical over 11 bases. The V gene's germline CDR1 is SGHNT and CDR2 YYREEE (reference sequence). CDR3 size: 17 residues. Losses at the gene ends were 0 bases for V and 2 bases for J; bases not matched to a gene: 4. Here the CDR3 DNA reads TGTGCCAGCAGCTTGGAACCGGGACAGGGGGCCTACAATGAGCAGTTCTTC. Its protein is CASSLEPGQGAYNEQFF.

The V and J genes are TRBV13 and TRBJ1-1, with D tentatively TRBD1 (5 bases). This CDR3 contains 13 residues. Germline CDR1 and CDR2: PRHDT and FYEKMQ (reference sequence). The V gene lost 5 bases and the J gene lost 1 base, with 8 bases spanning the gap. The CDR3 bases are TGTGCCAGCAGCCCTGGGGGGAACACTGAAGCTTTCTTT. This sequence encodes CASSPGGNTEAFF.

The CDR3 spells CASSIPGGYTEAFF. DNA for the CDR3: TGTGCCAGTAGTATCCCGGGGGGCTACACTGAAGCTTTCTTT. V usage is TRBV19 and J usage is TRBJ1-1; possible D gene TRBD1, 6 bases. Germline CDR1 LNHDA, CDR2 SQIVND (reference sequence). The CDR3 extends over 14 amino acids. Trimming took off 3 bases at V and 3 bases at J, with 11 bases between the two ends.

Concerning this clone: In the same sample, other DNA sequences code for this CDR3. The chain links TRBV5-6 to TRBJ2-7; 11 nucleotides line up with TRBD2. V lost 4 bases and J lost 5; bases outside the gene matches: 8. This CDR3 contains 15 residues. Germline loops: CDR1 SGHDT, CDR2 YYEEEE. In DNA form, the CDR3 reads TGTGCCAGCAGCCTTAGCGGGAGGGCGTCTCACGAGCAGTACTTC. This codes for CASSLSGRASHEQYF.

J is TRBJ2-7 and V is TRBV2; TRBD1 aligns across 8 bases. V gave up 5 bases and J gave up 5 bases; unmatched junction bases: 5. CDR3 length: 13 residues. Germline values: CDR1 SNHLY, CDR2 FYNNEI. CDR3 bases: TGTGCCAGCAGTCAGGACAGGGTGAACGAGCAGTACTTC. Translating it yields CASSQDRVNEQYF.

V is TRBV9 and J is TRBJ2-3; weak D call: TRBD2 (6 bases). CDR1 and CDR2 (germline): SGDLS, YYNGEE. The ends were cut back, 0 bases at V and 8 bases at J, with 16 bases in the middle. This CDR3 has 15 amino acids. The CDR3, as DNA: TGTGCCAGCAGCGTAGGTGGACTACCCTCACGTACGCAGTATTTT. This encodes CASSVGGLPSRTQYF.

A single count supports this clone. J is TRBJ1-2 and V is TRBV19; D possibly corresponds to TRBD1 (6 bases). There are 14 residues in the CDR3. Germline CDR1 LNHDA, CDR2 SQIVND (reference sequence). Trimming removed 6 bases from V and 6 bases from J, with 17 bases in between. The CDR3 spells CASSPEGVWDGYTF. CDR3 sequence (DNA): TGTGCCAGTAGCCCAGAGGGGGTCTGGGATGGCTACACCTTC.

The chain employs TRBV19 and TRBJ2-5, with TRBD1 identical over 7 bases. The DNA end is a closer match to TRBJ2-7, so the J assignment may be wrong. CDR3 length: 15 amino acids. Germline V lookup: CDR1 LNHDA, CDR2 SQIVND (reference sequence). CDR3 in DNA: TGTGCCAGTAGTATTTCGACAGGGTTAACCTACGAGCAGTACTTC. Translated: CASSISTGLTYEQYF.